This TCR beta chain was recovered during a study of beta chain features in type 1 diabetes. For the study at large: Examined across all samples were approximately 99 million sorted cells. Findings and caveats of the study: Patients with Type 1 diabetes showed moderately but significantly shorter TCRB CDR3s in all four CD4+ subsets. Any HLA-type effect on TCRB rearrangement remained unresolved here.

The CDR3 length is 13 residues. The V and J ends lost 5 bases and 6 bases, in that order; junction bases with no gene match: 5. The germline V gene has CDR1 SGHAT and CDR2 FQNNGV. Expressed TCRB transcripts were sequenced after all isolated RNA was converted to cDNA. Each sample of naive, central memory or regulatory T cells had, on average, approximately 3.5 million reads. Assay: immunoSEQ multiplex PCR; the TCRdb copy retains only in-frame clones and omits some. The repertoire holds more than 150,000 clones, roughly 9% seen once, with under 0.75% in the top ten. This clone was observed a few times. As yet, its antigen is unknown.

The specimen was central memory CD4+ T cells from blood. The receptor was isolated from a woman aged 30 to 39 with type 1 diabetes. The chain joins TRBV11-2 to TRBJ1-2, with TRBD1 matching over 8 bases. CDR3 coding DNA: TGTGCCAGCAGCAAGGACAGGGAGGATGGCTACACCTTC. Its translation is CASSKDREDGYTF.